This T cell receptor (beta chain) was recorded in a study of shared clonotypes between healthy human individuals. Clones were read by immunoSEQ multiplex PCR, and TCRdb kept only the in-frame ones, dropping some. The data hold about 710,000 clones, with approximately 77% observed a single time. Germline V lookup: CDR1 KGHSH, CDR2 LQKENI. CDR3 length: 15 residues. V shed 1 base and J shed 0 bases, with 6 bases lying between them. The V call is TRBV18, the J call TRBJ2-2; D is uncertain. Sample: memory CD4+ T cells sorted from blood. Subset of the sample: CD45RA-negative fraction. This TCR was sampled from a woman aged 25-40 years in good health. The CDR3 sequence: CASSPRQANTGELFF. CDR3 DNA sequence: TGTGCCAGCTCACCACGTCAAGCGAACACCGGGGAGCTGTTTTTT.